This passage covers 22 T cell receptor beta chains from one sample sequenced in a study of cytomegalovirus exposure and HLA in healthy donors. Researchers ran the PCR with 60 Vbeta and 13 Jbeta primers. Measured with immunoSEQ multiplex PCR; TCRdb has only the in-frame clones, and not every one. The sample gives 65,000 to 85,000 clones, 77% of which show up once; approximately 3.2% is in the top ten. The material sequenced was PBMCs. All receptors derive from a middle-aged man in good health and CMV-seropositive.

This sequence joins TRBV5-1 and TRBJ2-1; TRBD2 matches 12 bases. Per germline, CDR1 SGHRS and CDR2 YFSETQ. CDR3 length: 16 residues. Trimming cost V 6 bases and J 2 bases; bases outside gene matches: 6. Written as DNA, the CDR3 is TGCGCCAGCAACCCGGGACTAGCGGGCGCCTACAATGAGCAGTTCTTC. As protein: CASNPGLAGAYNEQFF.

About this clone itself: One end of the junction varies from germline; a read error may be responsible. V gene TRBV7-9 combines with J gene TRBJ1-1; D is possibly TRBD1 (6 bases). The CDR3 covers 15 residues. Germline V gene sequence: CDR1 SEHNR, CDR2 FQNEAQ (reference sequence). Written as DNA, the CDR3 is TGTTCCAGCAGCCTCAACAGGGACCCATCTCCTGAAGCTTTCTTT. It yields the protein CSSSLNRDPSPEAFF.

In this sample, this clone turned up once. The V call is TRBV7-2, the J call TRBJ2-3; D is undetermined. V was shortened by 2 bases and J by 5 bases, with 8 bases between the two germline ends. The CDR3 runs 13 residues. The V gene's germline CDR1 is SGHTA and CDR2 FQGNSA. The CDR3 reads CASSLLPRDTQYF. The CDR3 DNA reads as TGTGCCAGCAGCTTACTCCCCAGAGATACGCAGTATTTT.

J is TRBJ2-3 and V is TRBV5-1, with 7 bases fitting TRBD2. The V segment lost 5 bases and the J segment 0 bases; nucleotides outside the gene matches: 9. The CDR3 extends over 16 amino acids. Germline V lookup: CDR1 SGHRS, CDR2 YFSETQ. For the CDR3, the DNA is TGCGCCAGCAGAACACTAGCGAGGGCGAGCACAGATACGCAGTATTTT. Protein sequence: CASRTLARASTDTQYF.

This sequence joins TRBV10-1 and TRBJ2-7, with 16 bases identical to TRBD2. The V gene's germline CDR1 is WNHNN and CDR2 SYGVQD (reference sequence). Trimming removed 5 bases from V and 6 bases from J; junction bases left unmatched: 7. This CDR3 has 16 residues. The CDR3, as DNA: TGCGCCAGCAGTCCCGGGACTAGCGGGAGGGTGTCCGAGCAGTACTTC. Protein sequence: CASSPGTSGRVSEQYF.

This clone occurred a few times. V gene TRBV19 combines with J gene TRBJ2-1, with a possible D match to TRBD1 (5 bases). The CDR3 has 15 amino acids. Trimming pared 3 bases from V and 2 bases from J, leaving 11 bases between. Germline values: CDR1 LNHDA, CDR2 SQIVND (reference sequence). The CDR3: CASSMSQGAYNEQFF. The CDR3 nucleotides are TGTGCCAGTAGTATGAGCCAGGGCGCCTACAATGAGCAGTTCTTC.

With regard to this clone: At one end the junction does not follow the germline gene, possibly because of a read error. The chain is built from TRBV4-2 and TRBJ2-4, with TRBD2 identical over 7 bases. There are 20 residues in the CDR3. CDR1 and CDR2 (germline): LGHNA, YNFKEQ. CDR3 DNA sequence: TGTGCCAGCAGCCAAGACTTGGCTAGCGGATTACTTGTAGCCAAAAACAGTCAGTACTTC. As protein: CASSQDLASGLLVAKNSQYF.

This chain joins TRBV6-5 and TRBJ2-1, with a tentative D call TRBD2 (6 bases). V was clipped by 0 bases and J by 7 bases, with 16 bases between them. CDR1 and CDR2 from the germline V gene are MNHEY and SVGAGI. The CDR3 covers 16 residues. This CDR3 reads CASSYSGPRGKNEQFF. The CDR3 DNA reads TGTGCCAGCAGTTACTCAGGCCCCCGGGGGAAGAATGAGCAGTTCTTC.

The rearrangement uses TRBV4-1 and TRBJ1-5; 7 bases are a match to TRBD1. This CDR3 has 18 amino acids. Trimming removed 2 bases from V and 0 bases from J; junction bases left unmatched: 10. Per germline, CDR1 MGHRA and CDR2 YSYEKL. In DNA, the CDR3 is TGCGCCAGCAGCCAATATCAAGGGACAGACCATAGCAATCAGCCCCAGCATTTT. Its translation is CASSQYQGTDHSNQPQHF.

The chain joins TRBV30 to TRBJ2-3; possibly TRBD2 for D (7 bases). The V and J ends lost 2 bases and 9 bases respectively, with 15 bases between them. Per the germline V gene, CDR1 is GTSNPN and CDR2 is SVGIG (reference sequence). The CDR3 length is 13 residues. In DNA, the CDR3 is TGTGCCTGGAGTAAGGGGGGGACTTGGACGCAGTATTTT. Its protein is CAWSKGGTWTQYF.

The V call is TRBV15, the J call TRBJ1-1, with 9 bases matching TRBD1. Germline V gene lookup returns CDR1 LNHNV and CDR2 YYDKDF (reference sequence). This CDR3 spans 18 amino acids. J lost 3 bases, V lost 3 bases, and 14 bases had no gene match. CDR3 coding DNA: TGTGCCACCAGCAGTCCGTATACGGACAGGGGATCGCACACTGAAGCTTTCTTT. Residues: CATSSPYTDRGSHTEAFF.

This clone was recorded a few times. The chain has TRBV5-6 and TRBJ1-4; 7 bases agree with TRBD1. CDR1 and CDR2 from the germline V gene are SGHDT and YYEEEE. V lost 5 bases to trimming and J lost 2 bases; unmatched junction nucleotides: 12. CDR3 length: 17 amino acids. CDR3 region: CASSTWGDRVTNEKLFF. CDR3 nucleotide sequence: TGTGCCAGCAGTACCTGGGGCGACAGGGTGACTAATGAAAAACTGTTTTTT.

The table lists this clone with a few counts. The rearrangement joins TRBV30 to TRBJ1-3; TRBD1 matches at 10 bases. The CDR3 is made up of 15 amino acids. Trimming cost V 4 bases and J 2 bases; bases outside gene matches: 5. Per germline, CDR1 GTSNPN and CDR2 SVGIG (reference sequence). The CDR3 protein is CAWTKTGGTGNTIYF. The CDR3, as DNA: TGTGCCTGGACCAAGACAGGGGGCACTGGAAACACCATATATTTT.

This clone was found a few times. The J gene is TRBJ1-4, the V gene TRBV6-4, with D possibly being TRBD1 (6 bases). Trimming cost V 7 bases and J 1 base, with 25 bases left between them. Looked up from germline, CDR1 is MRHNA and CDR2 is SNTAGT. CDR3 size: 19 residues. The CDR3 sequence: CASIVEGEGVGGTNEKLFF. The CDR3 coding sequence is TGTGCCAGCATCGTCGAAGGAGAGGGGGTAGGTGGAACTAATGAAAAACTGTTTTTT.

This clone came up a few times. The CDR3 sequence: CATSRELWLGGEQYF. The CDR3, as DNA: TGTGCCACCAGCAGAGAGCTTTGGTTAGGGGGCGAGCAGTACTTC. The chain links TRBV15 to TRBJ2-7; D may be TRBD1 (6 bases). V was clipped by 0 bases and J by 6 bases, with 15 bases between them. The CDR3 length is 15 residues. Germline lookup yields CDR1 LNHNV and CDR2 YYDKDF (reference sequence).

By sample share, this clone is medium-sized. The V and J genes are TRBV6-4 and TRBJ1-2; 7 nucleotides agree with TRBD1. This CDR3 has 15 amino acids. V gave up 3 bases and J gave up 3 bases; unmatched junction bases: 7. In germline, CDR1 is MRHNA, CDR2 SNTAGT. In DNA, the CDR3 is TGTGCCAGCAGTGAAACAGGGGAAAACGACTATGGCTACACCTTC. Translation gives CASSETGENDYGYTF.

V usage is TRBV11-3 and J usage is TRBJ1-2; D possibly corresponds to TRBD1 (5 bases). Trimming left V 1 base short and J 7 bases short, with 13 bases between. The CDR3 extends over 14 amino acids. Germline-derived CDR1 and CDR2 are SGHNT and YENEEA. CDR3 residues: CASSLVQGSGGYTF. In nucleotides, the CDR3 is TGTGCCAGCAGCTTAGTGCAGGGTAGCGGTGGCTACACCTTC.

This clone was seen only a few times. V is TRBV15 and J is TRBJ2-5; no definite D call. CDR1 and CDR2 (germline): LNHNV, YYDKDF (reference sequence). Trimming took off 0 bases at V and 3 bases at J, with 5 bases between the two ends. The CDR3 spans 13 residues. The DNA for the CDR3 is TGTGCCACCAGCAGAGATCCCGAAGAGACCCAGTACTTC. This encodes CATSRDPEETQYF.

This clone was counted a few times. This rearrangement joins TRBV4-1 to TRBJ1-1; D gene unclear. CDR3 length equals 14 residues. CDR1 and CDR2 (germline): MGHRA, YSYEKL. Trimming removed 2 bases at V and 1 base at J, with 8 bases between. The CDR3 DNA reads TGCGCCAGCAGCCAATATAGCTCGAACACTGAAGCTTTCTTT. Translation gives CASSQYSSNTEAFF.

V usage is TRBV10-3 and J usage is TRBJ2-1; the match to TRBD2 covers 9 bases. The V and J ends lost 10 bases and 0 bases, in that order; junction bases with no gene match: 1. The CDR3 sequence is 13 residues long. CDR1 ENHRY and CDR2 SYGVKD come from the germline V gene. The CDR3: CATLAGSYNEQFF. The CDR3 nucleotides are TGTGCCACACTAGCGGGCTCCTACAATGAGCAGTTCTTC.

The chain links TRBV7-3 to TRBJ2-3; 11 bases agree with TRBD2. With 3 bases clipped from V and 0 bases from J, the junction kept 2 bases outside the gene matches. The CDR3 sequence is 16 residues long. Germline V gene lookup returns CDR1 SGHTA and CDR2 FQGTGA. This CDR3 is CASSLTSGTSTDTQYF. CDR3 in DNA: TGTGCCAGCAGCTTGACTAGCGGGACTAGCACAGATACGCAGTATTTT.

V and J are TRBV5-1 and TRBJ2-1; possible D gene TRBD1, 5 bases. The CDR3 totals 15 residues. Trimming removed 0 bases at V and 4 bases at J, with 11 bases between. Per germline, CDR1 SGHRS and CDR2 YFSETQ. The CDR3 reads CASSLVQGGYNEQFF. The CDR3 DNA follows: TGCGCCAGCAGCTTGGTCCAGGGTGGGTACAATGAGCAGTTCTTC. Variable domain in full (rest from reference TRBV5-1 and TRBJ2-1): KAGVTQTPRYLIKTRGQQVTLSCSPISGHRSVSWYQQTPGQGLQFLFEYFSETQRNKGNFPGRFSGRQFSNSRSEMNVSTLELGDSALYLCASSLVQGGYNEQFFGPGTRLTVL.